This TCR beta chain was obtained from a study of T cells expressing NK-cell markers. Whole-study context: HCMV serostatus: seven of eight sequenced donors positive, one negative.

This CDR3 spans 12 amino acids. Germline CDR1 MNHEY, CDR2 SVGAGI. Researchers built TCR beta cDNA using 5'RACE template switching with UMIs. From the 5' RACE reads, TCRdb lists one entry per CDR3 protein and no DNA. The sample data list almost 450,000 distinct CDR3 sequences. The clonotype comes from a woman aged 18 to 69 in good health. The J gene is TRBJ2-5, the V gene TRBV6-5. Sequencing input: blood T cells: a sorted CD56 or NKG2C T cell subset, CD4+ or CD8+ T cells, or bulk PBMC T cells (not recorded which). This chain's CDR3 is CASSDYQETQYF.